This is a list of T cell receptor beta chains from one sample in a study of identical twins. TCRdb re-called the 5' RACE reads through MiXCR, storing one row per CDR3 protein. The data contain roughly 1,500,000 distinct CDR3 sequences, less than 40% of them singletons. Specimen: cord blood. These receptors were obtained from a newborn girl in good health. Both conserved end residues are part of each CDR3. A D gene is named only where the DNA matches it firmly. Where a row states a size, it is once, few, many or the class of an expanded clone; other rows omit it.

j_call d_call v_call clone_size cdr3_aa cdr3_nt
TRBJ1-4 . TRBV7-8 . CASSQGAGLEKLFF TGTGCCAGCAGCCAAGGGGCAGGGCTGGAAAAACTGTTTTTT
TRBJ2-3 TRBD2 TRBV10-3 few CAISEASGSLLDTQYF TGTGCCATCAGCGAAGCTAGCGGGAGTCTTCTAGATACGCAGTATTTT
TRBJ1-4 . TRBV20-1 . CSSERFNEKLFF TGCAGTTCGGAAAGGTTTAATGAAAAACTGTTTTTT
TRBJ2-7 TRBD2 TRBV6-6 . CATQLAGGSYEQYF TGTGCCACCCAACTAGCGGGGGGCTCCTACGAGCAGTACTTC
TRBJ2-1 TRBD2 TRBV20-1 few CSAVGGTSIGIEQFF TGCAGTGCCGTCGGCGGGACTAGCATCGGGATTGAGCAGTTCTTC
TRBJ2-2 . TRBV27 . CASSFQGGELFF TGTGCCAGCAGTTTCCAGGGCGGGGAGCTGTTTTTT
TRBJ2-5 . TRBV7-2 . CASSHRADQYPNEQYF TGTGCCAGCAGCCACCGAGCGGACCAATATCCCAATGAGCAGTACTTC
TRBJ1-4 . TRBV15 few CATVGAGFATNEKLFF TGTGCCACCGTGGGGGCAGGATTCGCAACTAATGAAAAACTGTTTTTT
TRBJ2-7 TRBD2 TRBV10-3 . CAISGGLAGGAYEQYF TGTGCCATCAGTGGGGGCTTAGCGGGAGGGGCCTACGAGCAGTACTTC
TRBJ2-7 . TRBV14 few CASSQEGTVSYEQYF TGTGCCAGCAGCCAAGAGGGGACTGTCTCCTACGAGCAGTACTTC